In its sample, the clone carrying this T cell receptor (beta chain) was seen many times. Its antigen remains unknown. The sample is drawn from a study of T cells after yellow fever vaccination. TCRdb reprocessed the 5' RACE reads with MiXCR, giving one entry per CDR3 protein. Among around 250,000 distinct CDR3 sequences listed, about 5.2% were seen once. The study's findings and limits: Abundant clonotypes (contaminants from the bulk population) could be present in FACS-sorted repertoires.

The TCR sequence derives from a man between 18 and 29 years old who received the YFV17D yellow fever vaccine. The source was CD4+ T cells sorted from PBMCs, collected on the day of the yellow fever booster vaccination.

CDR3 in DNA: TGTGCCAGCAGCCGGGACAGGGCGGGCAGCAATCAGCCCCAGCATTTT. The encoded protein is CASSRDRAGSNQPQHF. The chain links TRBV7-8 to TRBJ1-5, with 9 bases matching TRBD1. Per germline, CDR1 SGHVS and CDR2 FQNEAQ. The V segment lost 5 bases and the J segment 1 base; nucleotides outside the gene matches: 6. The CDR3 extends over 16 amino acids.